These 29 T cell receptor beta chains came from one sample sequenced in a study of shared clonotypes between healthy human individuals. Sequenced by immunoSEQ multiplex PCR; TCRdb stores in-frame clones only, minus some. The sample comprises hundreds of thousands of clones, about 96% of which are singletons, and roughly 0.055% rests with the top ten. Sequencing was done on a sample of naive CD4+ T cells sorted from blood. The sample's subset: CD45RA+ positively selected. All receptors come from a woman aged 25 to 39 in good health.

The V call is TRBV4-2, the J call TRBJ2-7; 9 bases agree with TRBD2. The J segment lost 5 bases and the V segment lost 1 base, leaving 9 bases of the junction unmatched. CDR1 and CDR2 from the germline V gene are LGHNA and YNFKEQ. This CDR3 has 16 residues. The CDR3 loop reads CASSQVLAGEIDEQYF. The CDR3 nucleotides are TGTGCCAGCAGCCAAGTTTTAGCGGGAGAGATAGACGAGCAGTACTTC.

The sample holds one count of this clone. The chain combines TRBV28 with TRBJ2-4, with D possibly matching TRBD1 (5 bases). From germline, CDR1 is MDHEN and CDR2 SYDVKM. The CDR3 extends over 16 amino acids. V was clipped by 2 bases and J by 4 bases, with 15 bases between them. The CDR3 protein is CASSLIPLTVKNIQYF. The CDR3 nucleotides are TGTGCCAGCAGTTTAATTCCCCTGACAGTAAAAAACATTCAGTACTTC.

On this clone itself: Other DNA variants within this sample encode the same CDR3. This chain links TRBV5-1 with TRBJ2-2; D might be TRBD1 or TRBD2, each matching 5 bases. Germline-derived CDR1 and CDR2 are SGHRS and YFSETQ. The CDR3 extends over 15 amino acids. V gave up 0 bases and J gave up 3 bases, with 9 bases separating them. The CDR3 reads CASSLGQGDTGELFF. The CDR3 nucleotides are TGCGCCAGCAGCTTGGGGCAGGGAGACACCGGGGAGCTGTTTTTT.

The chain uses TRBV2 and TRBJ2-1; 8 bases are a match to TRBD1. The CDR3 has 14 amino acids. The germline V gene has CDR1 SNHLY and CDR2 FYNNEI. V lost 4 bases to trimming and J lost 6 bases; unmatched junction nucleotides: 5. The CDR3 here is CASSVDRGSNEQFF. The CDR3 DNA reads TGTGCCAGCAGTGTAGACAGGGGCAGCAATGAGCAGTTCTTC. Complete variable domain (other parts from reference TRBV2 and TRBJ2-1): EPEVTQTPSHQVTQMGQEVILRCVPISNHLYFYWYRQILGQKVEFLVSFYNNEISEKSEIFDDQFSVERPDGSNFTLKIRSTKLEDSAMYFCASSVDRGSNEQFFGPGTRLTVL.

The chain links TRBV11-2 to TRBJ2-7; no reliable D call. V lost 6 bases and J 2 bases, leaving 14 bases between the germline ends. Germline lookup yields CDR1 SGHAT and CDR2 FQNNGV. CDR3 size: 14 residues. As DNA, the CDR3 is TGTGCCAGCAGTTCCCCGTCCGGAACCTACGAGCAGTACTTC. This gives the protein CASSSPSGTYEQYF.

The chain carries TRBV5-1 and TRBJ2-7, with 10 bases identical to TRBD2. The CDR3 totals 14 residues. Germline V gene data show CDR1 as SGHRS and CDR2 as YFSETQ. V trimming: 2 bases; J trimming: 2 bases; junction bases outside the gene matches: 1. CDR3 nucleotide sequence: TGCGCCAGCAGCTTAGCGGGAGGGACCTACGAGCAGTACTTC. The encoded protein is CASSLAGGTYEQYF. Full variable domain (rest looked up from reference TRBV5-1 and TRBJ2-7): KAGVTQTPRYLIKTRGQQVTLSCSPISGHRSVSWYQQTPGQGLQFLFEYFSETQRNKGNFPGRFSGRQFSNSRSEMNVSTLELGDSALYLCASSLAGGTYEQYFGPGTRLTVT.

The chain combines TRBV5-5 with TRBJ1-4, with D perhaps matching TRBD1 (5 bases). This CDR3 has 14 amino acids. V gave up 6 bases and J gave up 8 bases, with 17 bases separating them. Germline V lookup: CDR1 SGHKS, CDR2 YYEKEE (reference sequence). The CDR3, as DNA: TGTGCCAGCATGGAAAGGGGCTTTTGGGAAAAACTGTTTTTT. It encodes CASMERGFWEKLFF. The complete variable domain, with remaining parts taken from reference TRBV5-5 and TRBJ1-4, reads DAGVTQSPTHLIKTRGQQVTLRCSPISGHKSVSWYQQVLGQGPQFIFQYYEKEERGRGNFPDRFSARQFPNYSSELNVNALLLGDSALYLCASMERGFWEKLFFGSGTQLSVL.

The chain has TRBV6-4 and TRBJ1-4; the D gene is possibly TRBD1 (5 bases). This CDR3 spans 15 amino acids. The V gene lost 7 bases and the J gene lost 7 bases, with 19 bases spanning the gap. CDR1 is MRHNA and CDR2 is SNTAGT in the germline V gene. CDR3 sequence reads: CASIIAGWKGEKLFF. The CDR3 bases are TGTGCCAGCATAATTGCAGGGTGGAAAGGTGAAAAACTGTTTTTT.

J is TRBJ2-1 and V is TRBV9; the match to TRBD2 covers 12 bases. The trim removed 2 bases at V and 2 bases at J, leaving 5 bases unmatched. CDR3 length equals 17 residues. The germline CDR1 and CDR2 sequences are SGDLS and YYNGEE. CDR3 sequence reads: CASSVRTSGNTYNEQFF. The CDR3 DNA sequence: TGTGCCAGCAGCGTCAGGACTAGCGGGAATACCTACAATGAGCAGTTCTTC.

V usage is TRBV2 and J usage is TRBJ2-5, with D possibly matching TRBD2 (6 bases). Germline V gene data show CDR1 as SNHLY and CDR2 as FYNNEI. Trimming took off 9 bases at V and 5 bases at J, with 16 bases between the two ends. This CDR3 contains 13 residues. This CDR3 is CARGGLTEETQYF. CDR3 DNA sequence: TGTGCCAGGGGGGGTTTAACAGAGGAGACCCAGTACTTC. The whole variable domain, filled in from reference TRBV2 and TRBJ2-5, reads EPEVTQTPSHQVTQMGQEVILRCVPISNHLYFYWYRQILGQKVEFLVSFYNNEISEKSEIFDDQFSVERPDGSNFTLKIRSTKLEDSAMYFCARGGLTEETQYFGPGTRLLVL.

The chain recombines TRBV30 with TRBJ2-7; the D is unclear. The CDR3 is 15 residues long. Trimming took 0 bases from V and 2 from J, leaving 14 bases between them. Germline lookup yields CDR1 GTSNPN and CDR2 SVGIG (reference sequence). The CDR3 DNA follows: TGTGCCTGGAGTGTACAATCCCGACCCGCCTACGAGCAGTACTTC. Encoded protein: CAWSVQSRPAYEQYF. Full variable domain (rest looked up from reference TRBV30 and TRBJ2-7): SQTIHQWPATLVQPVGSPLSLECTVEGTSNPNLYWYRQAAGRGLQLLFYSVGIGQISSEVPQNLSASRPQDRQFILSSKKLLLSDSGFYLCAWSVQSRPAYEQYFGPGTRLTVT.

The chain couples TRBV2 to TRBJ1-2; weak D call: TRBD1 (6 bases). V was shortened by 6 bases and J by 7 bases, with 24 bases between the two germline ends. The germline V gene encodes CDR1 SNHLY and CDR2 FYNNEI. The CDR3 is 16 residues long. In DNA form, the CDR3 reads TGTGCCAGCAGCTTCGCACGACAGGATGTTATCTTTGGCTACACCTTC. Its protein product is CASSFARQDVIFGYTF.

V gene TRBV10-1 combines with J gene TRBJ2-7; no clear D. The CDR3 loop spans 13 amino acids. Germline assignment: CDR1 WNHNN and CDR2 SYGVQD (reference sequence). Deletions cut 5 bases from V and 3 bases from J, with 11 bases between. The CDR3 region is CASSPATNYEQYF. The CDR3 coding sequence is TGCGCCAGCAGTCCAGCGACCAACTACGAGCAGTACTTC.

This sequence joins TRBV19 and TRBJ2-2, with 7 bases identical to TRBD1. After removal of 4 bases from V and 4 bases from J, the junction contained 9 bases not matched to a gene. Germline V gene lookup returns CDR1 LNHDA and CDR2 SQIVND (reference sequence). The CDR3 has 16 amino acids. The CDR3 DNA reads as TGTGCCAGTAGTACCAGACAGGGTGTCGGCACCGGGGAGCTGTTTTTT. Its protein is CASSTRQGVGTGELFF.

The CDR3 DNA reads as TGTGCCAGCAGCTTAGCCCTGGCAGGGTGGTCCTACGAGCAGTACTTC. As protein: CASSLALAGWSYEQYF. The chain couples TRBV11-2 to TRBJ2-7; a weak D match, TRBD1 (5 bases). Trimming took off 1 base at V and 1 base at J, with 14 bases between the two ends. Germline assignment: CDR1 SGHAT and CDR2 FQNNGV. The length of the CDR3 is 16 residues.

The V and J genes are TRBV9 and TRBJ2-5; 16 bases are shared with TRBD2. Germline V gene lookup returns CDR1 SGDLS and CDR2 YYNGEE. V shed 4 bases, J shed 5 bases, and the junction held 5 bases outside the gene matches. The CDR3 runs 16 residues. CDR3 in DNA: TGTGCCAGCAGCCTGGGACTAGCGGGAGGGCACGAGACCCAGTACTTC. This translates into CASSLGLAGGHETQYF.

The chain uses TRBV12-1 and TRBJ2-7; the D call TRBD1 from the table was never checked on the DNA. TRBV12-1 is described as a pseudogene. This CDR3 contains 15 residues. CDR3 protein: CASSSMGQPTYEQYF. In DNA, the CDR3 is TGTGCCAGCAGCTCGATGGGACAACCAACCTACGAGCAGTACTTC.

This chain uses TRBV4-1 with TRBJ1-2; TRBD1 is a possible D gene (5 bases). Germline CDR1 and CDR2: MGHRA and YSYEKL. This CDR3 comprises 17 residues. Trimming took off 6 bases at V and 4 bases at J, with 24 bases between the two ends. CDR3 amino acids: CASSQPGVGRAPYGYTF. The CDR3 nucleotides are TGCGCCAGCAGTCAGCCGGGAGTGGGCAGGGCACCCTATGGCTACACCTTC.

This chain joins TRBV6-1 and TRBJ1-5, with no clear D. The ends were cut back, 10 bases at V and 0 bases at J, with 13 bases in the middle. The length of the CDR3 is 14 residues. CDR1 is MNHNS and CDR2 is SASEGT in the germline V gene. CDR3 bases: TGTGCCACCCTCCGCCTAAATAGCAATCAGCCCCAGCATTTT. This translates into CATLRLNSNQPQHF.

CDR3 sequence: CASSPPGPLSTDTQYF. The CDR3 DNA is TGTGCCAGCTCACCACCGGGACCACTATCTACAGATACGCAGTATTTT. The rearrangement links TRBV18 to TRBJ2-3; D tentatively fits TRBD1 or TRBD2 (5 bases each). This CDR3 region has 16 residues. Per germline, CDR1 KGHSH and CDR2 LQKENI. V lost 0 bases and J lost 3, with 13 bases in between.

The chain carries TRBV4-1 and TRBJ2-1; D perhaps matches TRBD2 (6 bases). Between the trimmed V and J ends, which lost 4 bases and 5 bases, there was a span of 12 bases. This CDR3 contains 14 residues. Germline V gene lookup returns CDR1 MGHRA and CDR2 YSYEKL. As DNA, the CDR3 is TGCGCCAGCAGCCTCGCGGGGATAAACAATGAGCAGTTCTTC. It translates to CASSLAGINNEQFF.

The J gene is TRBJ1-2, the V gene TRBV19; weak D call: TRBD1 (6 bases). Germline CDR1 LNHDA, CDR2 SQIVND (reference sequence). V was clipped by 4 bases and J by 0 bases, with 15 bases between them. This CDR3 comprises 16 residues. The CDR3 bases are TGTGCCAGTAGTAACCCCAGGACAGCTACTAACTATGGCTACACCTTC. This encodes CASSNPRTATNYGYTF.

V gene TRBV11-2 combines with J gene TRBJ2-7, with TRBD2 matching over 11 bases. Germline CDR1 SGHAT, CDR2 FQNNGV. This CDR3 comprises 17 residues. The junction had 8 bases not matched to a gene; V was cut back by 4 bases and J by 0 bases. CDR3 bases: TGTGCCAGCAGCTCCTTGCCCGGGACTAGCGGCTCCTACGAGCAGTACTTC. This gives the protein CASSSLPGTSGSYEQYF.

J is TRBJ2-4 and V is TRBV28; TRBD1 might be the D (5 bases). CDR3 size: 11 residues. The germline gives CDR1 MDHEN, CDR2 SYDVKM. Trimming took off 5 bases at V and 10 bases at J, with 9 bases between the two ends. The CDR3 nucleotides read TGTGCCAGCAGTCAGGGAACGATTCAGTACTTC. Translation: CASSQGTIQYF. Combining the CDR3 with reference TRBV28 and TRBJ2-4 gives the whole variable domain DVKVTQSSRYLVKRTGEKVFLECVQDMDHENMFWYRQDPGLGLRLIYFSYDVKMKEKGDIPEGYSVSREKKERFSLILESASTNQTSMYLCASSQGTIQYFGAGTRLSVL.

The chain uses TRBV9 and TRBJ2-1, with D tentatively TRBD2 (6 bases). CDR3 length: 18 residues. The ends were cut back, 2 bases at V and 0 bases at J, with 18 bases in the middle. Germline-derived CDR1 and CDR2 are SGDLS and YYNGEE. CDR3 sequence: CASSVGGGGGGSYNEQFF. The CDR3 DNA reads TGTGCCAGCAGCGTTGGAGGTGGGGGAGGCGGCTCCTACAATGAGCAGTTCTTC.

V gene TRBV7-3 combines with J gene TRBJ2-1, with 8 bases matching TRBD2. V lost 5 bases to trimming and J lost 6 bases; unmatched junction nucleotides: 15. From germline, CDR1 is SGHTA and CDR2 FQGTGA. The CDR3 runs 17 residues. The DNA of the CDR3 is TGTGCCAGCAGCCCCGTGGGGGGCGCGGGAGGCCGCAATGAGCAGTTCTTC. Its protein product is CASSPVGGAGGRNEQFF.

The chain couples TRBV7-6 to TRBJ2-7; D remains unclear. The CDR3 is 13 amino acids. V was cut by 2 bases and J by 3 bases, with 8 bases left in between. Germline V gene sequence: CDR1 SGHVS, CDR2 FNYEAQ. Written as DNA, the CDR3 is TGTGCCAGCAGCTTATCCGGCATCTACGAGCAGTACTTC. This translates into CASSLSGIYEQYF.

The gene calls are TRBV19 and TRBJ2-1; 7 bases are shared with TRBD2. V dropped 1 base and J dropped 9; count of bases not matched to a gene: 12. This CDR3 has 16 residues. Germline V gene data show CDR1 as LNHDA and CDR2 as SQIVND (reference sequence). CDR3 in amino acids: CASSIGAGEVRGEQFF. CDR3 bases: TGTGCCAGTAGTATAGGGGCGGGAGAGGTCCGTGGTGAGCAGTTCTTC. Drawing the rest from reference TRBV19 and TRBJ2-1, the complete variable domain is DGGITQSPKYLFRKEGQNVTLSCEQNLNHDAMYWYRQDPGQGLRLIYYSQIVNDFQKGDIAEGYSVSREKKESFPLTVTSAQKNPTAFYLCASSIGAGEVRGEQFFGPGTRLTVL.

The V gene is TRBV7-9, the J gene TRBJ2-3; tentatively, D is TRBD1 (6 bases). Trimming cost V 1 base and J 4 bases, with 18 bases left between them. The CDR3 extends over 17 amino acids. CDR1 and CDR2 (germline): SEHNR, FQNEAQ (reference sequence). The CDR3 sequence is CASSLGRDTHWADTQYF. The CDR3 region has the DNA TGTGCCAGCAGCTTAGGCCGGGACACCCACTGGGCAGATACGCAGTATTTT.